The clone carrying this T cell receptor beta chain was seen repeatedly, ten times or more. V lost 6 bases and J lost 4; bases outside the gene matches: 8. The CDR3 runs 16 residues. The V gene's germline CDR1 is SNHLY and CDR2 FYNNEI. The data are from a study of regulatory T cells in long-lasting Graves disease. The TCR beta library used iRepertoire HTBI primers with Arm-PCR amplification of CDR3. From the multiplex PCR reads, TCRdb called clonotypes with MiXCR, one entry per CDR3 protein. The sample has about 540,000 distinct CDR3 sequences; around an eighth are singletons. Time point indicated: newly diagnosed GD, antithyroid drugs for less than 3 months. RNA isolated from PBMCs was used to make the TCR library. This sample was shared with a second study, whose subject was T cells in Graves' hyperthyroidism and ophthalmopathy.

This sequence joins TRBV2 and TRBJ2-1, with 11 positions matching TRBD2. Material: peripheral blood mononuclear cells (PBMCs), obtained at new diagnosis, from a patient treated with antithyroid drugs. The receptor's source is a man younger than 40 with Graves disease. The CDR3 nucleotides read TGTGCCAGCAGCGAAACTAGCGGGAGTTGGTACAATGAGCAGTTCTTC. Its protein product is CASSETSGSWYNEQFF.